A selection of T cell receptor beta chains follows, all from one sample in a study of T-cell reconstitution after alpha-beta-depleted transplantation in children. TCRdb redid the calling of the PCR reads with MiXCR, one entry per CDR3 protein. The sample holds a few hundred thousand distinct CDR3 sequences, approximately 10% seen once. The sequences come from PBMCs from the stem cell graft donor, collected from the stem cell graft. The receptors shown here come from a human donor who donated a stem cell graft to a child with acute lymphoblastic leukemia. CDR3s include the opening cysteine and the closing phenylalanine or tryptophan. The order of the fields is CDR3 length, V gene, D gene, J gene, clone size, CDR3 DNA, CDR3 protein. A D gene is named only where the DNA matches it firmly. Size is stated for part of the rows, as once, few or many counts, or as a class when the clone is expanded.

>15|TRBV12-3/TRBV12-4|.|TRBJ2-1|few
TGTGCCAGCAGTACGACTATCGTCCCCTACGCTGAGCAGTTCTTC
CASSTTIVPYAEQFF
>16|TRBV7-6|TRBD2|TRBJ2-1|.
TGTGCCAGCACTCAAAAGCGGGAGGGCCTGGGGAATGAGCAGTTCTTC
CASTQKREGLGNEQFF
>19|TRBV11-1|TRBD2|TRBJ2-5|.
TGTGCCAGCAGCTTAGGGAGACTAGCGGGAGACCCCCGACAAGAGACCCAGTACTTC
CASSLGRLAGDPRQETQYF
>15|TRBV12-3/TRBV12-4|.|TRBJ2-2|.
TGTGCCAGCAGCCCCCCGGGATACAACACCGGGGAGCTGTTTTTT
CASSPPGYNTGELFF
>17|TRBV7-9|.|TRBJ1-2|.
TGTGCCAGCAGCGTTAATCCCCTCAGTGACCACCACTATGGCTACACCTTC
CASSVNPLSDHHYGYTF
>15|TRBV4-1|TRBD1|TRBJ2-3|few
TGCGCCAGCAGCCCCGGGACAGGGGCGGCAGATACGCAGTATTTT
CASSPGTGAADTQYF
>17|TRBV7-2|TRBD2|TRBJ2-1|few
TGTGCCAGCAGCTTAACACCGGGACTAGCGGGAGCTGGTGAGCAGTTCTTC
CASSLTPGLAGAGEQFF
>14|TRBV7-2|TRBD2|TRBJ2-1|few
TGTGCCAGCAGCTTTCCGGGGGGATACAATGAGCAGTTCTTC
CASSFPGGYNEQFF
>18|TRBV11-1|TRBD2|TRBJ2-1|few
TGTGCCAGCAGCCCCAATGTCGGTCGAGCGGGAGTTTCCTATGAGCAGTTCTTC
CASSPNVGRAGVSYEQFF
>13|TRBV30|TRBD2|TRBJ2-1|once
TGTGCCTGGAGTTATCCGGGGGGGAATGAGCAGTTCTTC
CAWSYPGGNEQFF
>12|TRBV7-2|.|TRBJ1-4|.
TGTGCCAGCAGCCCCCCCGGAGGAAAACTGTTTTTT
CASSPPGGKLFF
>15|TRBV7-9|.|TRBJ2-3|.
TGTGCCAGCAGCTTATTGGGGATTGGCACAGATACGCAGTATTTT
CASSLLGIGTDTQYF
>14|TRBV6-1|TRBD2|TRBJ2-5|few
TGTGCCAGCACCCTTAGCGGGAGGAGGGAGACCCAGTACTTC
CASTLSGRRETQYF
>15|TRBV19|.|TRBJ2-3|.
TGTGCCAGCACTACATCGGGACTGGTGGCAGATACGCAGTATTTT
CASTTSGLVADTQYF
>14|TRBV10-1|.|TRBJ1-2|.
TGCGCCAGCAGTGAGGCAGGGGAAAACTATGGCTACACCTTC
CASSEAGENYGYTF
>17|TRBV3-1|TRBD2|TRBJ2-1|.
TGTGCCAGCAGCTCGGGACTAGCGGGAGGGCAGTACAATGAGCAGTTCTTC
CASSSGLAGGQYNEQFF
>18|TRBV6-2/TRBV6-3|.|TRBJ2-1|few
TGTGCCAGCAAAATCAAGTCTTTTACTAGCCGGCTTTTGAATGAGCAGTTCTTC
CASKIKSFTSRLLNEQFF
>16|TRBV27|.|TRBJ1-1|few
TGTGCCAGCAGTTTATCGGGAGGAGGGAGGAACACTGAAGCTTTCTTT
CASSLSGGGRNTEAFF
>14|TRBV9|TRBD2|TRBJ2-1|few
TGTGCCAGCAGCGTTAGCGGGGTGAGCGATGAGCAGTTCTTC
CASSVSGVSDEQFF
>21|TRBV4-1|.|TRBJ2-6|few
TGCGCCAGCAGCCAAGTTATTTGGGGCGCGGACTCACGCGCTGGGGCCAACGTCCTGACTTTC
CASSQVIWGADSRAGANVLTF
>16|TRBV28|.|TRBJ2-5|.
TGTGCCAGCAGTTTCAGGGAGGCGAAGTACCAAGAGACCCAGTACTTC
CASSFREAKYQETQYF
>12|TRBV15|.|TRBJ1-4|few
TGTGCCACCAGCCCAGACCGAGAAAAACTGTTTTTT
CATSPDREKLFF
>15|TRBV29-1|.|TRBJ1-5|few
TGCAGCGCCATACCGACAGGAGGACCCGATCAGCCCCAGCATTTT
CSAIPTGGPDQPQHF
>14|TRBV7-8|.|TRBJ2-3|.
TGTGCCAGCAGCTTAGCCCCCCTAGCAGATACGCAGTATTTT
CASSLAPLADTQYF